These T cell receptor beta chains were read from a single sample in a study of T cells in localized non-small cell lung cancer. TCRdb's table, derived via immunoSEQ multiplex PCR, lists solely in-frame clones and lacks some. The sample lists about 33,000 clones, roughly 90% seen once, with around 4.5% in the top ten. The sample in question was peripheral blood, obtained before any cancer treatment. These receptors were taken from a man aged 35-75 years with stage I lung adenocarcinoma. The CDR3 runs from the conserved cysteine through the conserved F or W. The order of the fields is V gene, CDR3 length, J gene, clone size, D gene, CDR3 DNA, CDR3 protein. A D gene is named only where the DNA matches it firmly. Expanded clones get a size class; other rows say once, few or many, or leave the size out.

v_call: TRBV5-1
cdr3_length: 14
j_call: TRBJ1-5
clone_size: -
d_call: -
cdr3_nt: TGCGCCAGCAGCTTACAGGGCGGCAATCAGCCCCAGCATTTT
cdr3_aa: CASSLQGGNQPQHF

v_call: TRBV15
cdr3_length: 14
j_call: TRBJ1-2
clone_size: -
d_call: -
cdr3_nt: TGTGCCACCAGCAGAGATTTGAGGATTTATGGCTACACCTTC
cdr3_aa: CATSRDLRIYGYTF

v_call: TRBV7-9
cdr3_length: 15
j_call: TRBJ1-1
clone_size: -
d_call: -
cdr3_nt: TGTGCCAGCACCCAGAACGCCCGGGGTAGGGCTGAAGCTTTCTTT
cdr3_aa: CASTQNARGRAEAFF

v_call: TRBV27
cdr3_length: 16
j_call: TRBJ2-2
clone_size: -
d_call: TRBD1
cdr3_nt: TGTGCCAGCCAGGGGGCGGACAGGGCGGGCACCGGGGAGCTGTTTTTT
cdr3_aa: CASQGADRAGTGELFF

v_call: TRBV11-2
cdr3_length: 15
j_call: TRBJ2-1
clone_size: -
d_call: -
cdr3_nt: TGTGCCAGCAGCTCCGCCTTGGGGCGATTGAATGAGCAGTTCTTC
cdr3_aa: CASSSALGRLNEQFF

v_call: TRBV10-1
cdr3_length: 16
j_call: TRBJ2-5
clone_size: -
d_call: -
cdr3_nt: TGCGCCAGCCAGCACCTAGTAGTAGACCCTCAAGAGACCCAGTACTTC
cdr3_aa: CASQHLVVDPQETQYF

v_call: TRBV2
cdr3_length: 12
j_call: TRBJ2-7
clone_size: -
d_call: TRBD1
cdr3_nt: TGTGCCAGCAGAGCGGACAGGGCTGAGCAGTACTTC
cdr3_aa: CASRADRAEQYF

v_call: TRBV10-3
cdr3_length: 14
j_call: TRBJ1-5
clone_size: -
d_call: -
cdr3_nt: TGTGCCATCAGTGAGTCCTTGGGGGATCAGCCCCAGCATTTT
cdr3_aa: CAISESLGDQPQHF

v_call: TRBV13
cdr3_length: 18
j_call: TRBJ2-7
clone_size: -
d_call: TRBD1
cdr3_nt: TGTGCCAGCAGCTCCTTGCGGACAGGGAAGGGAAACTACTACGAGCAGTACTTC
cdr3_aa: CASSSLRTGKGNYYEQYF

v_call: TRBV5-1
cdr3_length: 14
j_call: TRBJ1-2
clone_size: -
d_call: -
cdr3_nt: TGCGCCAGCAGCTTATCCCAGGGAGGGCATGGCTACACCTTC
cdr3_aa: CASSLSQGGHGYTF

v_call: TRBV18
cdr3_length: 18
j_call: TRBJ2-1
clone_size: once
d_call: TRBD2
cdr3_nt: TGTGCCAGCTCACCACCAGCGGGGGGGCCTTTAGCCTACAATGAGCAGTTCTTC
cdr3_aa: CASSPPAGGPLAYNEQFF

v_call: TRBV9
cdr3_length: 19
j_call: TRBJ2-3
clone_size: -
d_call: -
cdr3_nt: TGTGCCAGCAGCCCATGGACCGAAACACAGGGTCTAGGCACAGATACGCAGTATTTT
cdr3_aa: CASSPWTETQGLGTDTQYF

v_call: TRBV18
cdr3_length: 14
j_call: TRBJ2-7
clone_size: -
d_call: TRBD1
cdr3_nt: TGTGCCAGCTCACCACGGGGGACAGACTACGAGCAGTACTTC
cdr3_aa: CASSPRGTDYEQYF

v_call: TRBV11-2
cdr3_length: 15
j_call: TRBJ2-3
clone_size: once
d_call: -
cdr3_nt: TGTGCCAGCAGCTCCCCGAGACTTAGCACAGATACGCAGTATTTT
cdr3_aa: CASSSPRLSTDTQYF

v_call: TRBV6-1
cdr3_length: 13
j_call: TRBJ1-4
clone_size: -
d_call: TRBD1
cdr3_nt: TGTGCCAGCAGGGGACAGCCTAATGAAAAACTGTTTTTT
cdr3_aa: CASRGQPNEKLFF

v_call: TRBV5-1
cdr3_length: 16
j_call: TRBJ2-2
clone_size: -
d_call: TRBD2
cdr3_nt: TGCGCCAGCAGCTCAACGGGGGGGCCAGTTTCAGGGGAGCTGTTTTTT
cdr3_aa: CASSSTGGPVSGELFF

v_call: TRBV4-1
cdr3_length: 14
j_call: TRBJ1-1
clone_size: -
d_call: -
cdr3_nt: TGCGCCAGCAGCCAGGACGACGGTTACACTGAAGCTTTCTTT
cdr3_aa: CASSQDDGYTEAFF

v_call: TRBV10-2
cdr3_length: 22
j_call: TRBJ1-5
clone_size: -
d_call: TRBD1
cdr3_nt: TGCGCCAGCAGTGAGTCGACAGGGGGCCTCCTCTCTATGGTGCGGAGAAATCAGCCCCAGCATTTT
cdr3_aa: CASSESTGGLLSMVRRNQPQHF

v_call: TRBV2
cdr3_length: 12
j_call: TRBJ2-7
clone_size: -
d_call: -
cdr3_nt: TGTGCCAGCTCCTTCACCGATGCCGAGCAGTACTTC
cdr3_aa: CASSFTDAEQYF

v_call: TRBV5-1
cdr3_length: 13
j_call: TRBJ2-7
clone_size: -
d_call: -
cdr3_nt: TGCGCCAGCAGCGCGGGACCCAACTACGAGCAGTACTTC
cdr3_aa: CASSAGPNYEQYF

v_call: TRBV15
cdr3_length: 13
j_call: TRBJ1-2
clone_size: -
d_call: -
cdr3_nt: TGTGCCACCAGCGTACAGGCTAACTATGGCTACACCTTC
cdr3_aa: CATSVQANYGYTF

v_call: TRBV7-2
cdr3_length: 17
j_call: TRBJ2-2
clone_size: once
d_call: TRBD1
cdr3_nt: TGTGCCAGCAGCTTACAGCGCCCGGGACAGGGGGCCGGGGAGCTGTTTTTT
cdr3_aa: CASSLQRPGQGAGELFF

v_call: TRBV4-2
cdr3_length: 14
j_call: TRBJ1-2
clone_size: -
d_call: -
cdr3_nt: TGTGCCAGCAGCCAAGAAGCAGGCTACTATGGCTACACCTTC
cdr3_aa: CASSQEAGYYGYTF

v_call: TRBV5-1
cdr3_length: 14
j_call: TRBJ1-4
clone_size: -
d_call: -
cdr3_nt: TGCGCCAGCAGCTTAGGGGGTATTAATGAAAAACTGTTTTTT
cdr3_aa: CASSLGGINEKLFF

v_call: TRBV9
cdr3_length: 14
j_call: TRBJ2-7
clone_size: -
d_call: TRBD2
cdr3_nt: TGTGCCAGCAGCGCAGCAGGGACTACCTACGAGCAGTACTTC
cdr3_aa: CASSAAGTTYEQYF

v_call: TRBV27
cdr3_length: 14
j_call: TRBJ1-4
clone_size: -
d_call: TRBD1
cdr3_nt: TGTGCCAGCAGTTCACAGGGGAATAATGAAAAACTGTTTTTT
cdr3_aa: CASSSQGNNEKLFF

v_call: TRBV7-6
cdr3_length: 15
j_call: TRBJ2-5
clone_size: -
d_call: -
cdr3_nt: TGTGCCAGCAGCCAAACGTCGTTCGGACAAGAGACCCAGTACTTC
cdr3_aa: CASSQTSFGQETQYF

v_call: TRBV30
cdr3_length: 14
j_call: TRBJ2-7
clone_size: -
d_call: -
cdr3_nt: TGTGCCTATAAAGTCATGGGGACCCGCTACGAGCAGTACTTC
cdr3_aa: CAYKVMGTRYEQYF

v_call: TRBV2
cdr3_length: 11
j_call: TRBJ1-1
clone_size: -
d_call: -
cdr3_nt: TGTGCCAGCCAGGTTAACACTGAAGCTTTCTTT
cdr3_aa: CASQVNTEAFF

v_call: TRBV19
cdr3_length: 13
j_call: TRBJ1-5
clone_size: -
d_call: TRBD1
cdr3_nt: TGTGCCAGCCAGCGACAGGGGCGAGAGCCCCAGCATTTT
cdr3_aa: CASQRQGREPQHF

v_call: TRBV6-5
cdr3_length: 14
j_call: TRBJ1-2
clone_size: -
d_call: -
cdr3_nt: TGTGCCAGCAGTTACTCGGTCCTCGGGGAAGGCTACACCTTC
cdr3_aa: CASSYSVLGEGYTF

v_call: TRBV7-9
cdr3_length: 17
j_call: TRBJ2-7
clone_size: -
d_call: -
cdr3_nt: TGTGCCAGCAGCTGGGGTGGCCCGGGACAACCGTACTACGAGCAGTACTTC
cdr3_aa: CASSWGGPGQPYYEQYF

v_call: TRBV19
cdr3_length: 12
j_call: TRBJ1-1
clone_size: -
d_call: TRBD1
cdr3_nt: TGTGCCATCCGACAGGGCAACACTGAAGCTTTCTTT
cdr3_aa: CAIRQGNTEAFF

v_call: TRBV7-6
cdr3_length: 16
j_call: TRBJ2-3
clone_size: -
d_call: TRBD2
cdr3_nt: TGTGCCAGCAGCCTCGTACTAGCGGGGAGCACAGATACGCAGTATTTT
cdr3_aa: CASSLVLAGSTDTQYF

v_call: TRBV12-5
cdr3_length: 14
j_call: TRBJ2-7
clone_size: -
d_call: -
cdr3_nt: TGTGCTAGGGTCGGGGGCAGGTCATCCTACGAGCAGTACTTC
cdr3_aa: CARVGGRSSYEQYF

v_call: TRBV27
cdr3_length: 15
j_call: TRBJ1-3
clone_size: -
d_call: TRBD1
cdr3_nt: TGTGCCAGCAGTGCAGGACAGGGGACGGGAAACACCATATATTTT
cdr3_aa: CASSAGQGTGNTIYF

v_call: TRBV10-2
cdr3_length: 15
j_call: TRBJ1-2
clone_size: -
d_call: -
cdr3_nt: TGCGCCAGCAGCATCAGGCAGGGGAGTGTCTATGGCTACACCTTC
cdr3_aa: CASSIRQGSVYGYTF

v_call: TRBV11-2
cdr3_length: 15
j_call: TRBJ1-1
clone_size: -
d_call: -
cdr3_nt: TGTGCCAGCAGCTTGACCCAGGGGCGAAACACTGAAGCTTTCTTT
cdr3_aa: CASSLTQGRNTEAFF

v_call: TRBV6-5
cdr3_length: 14
j_call: TRBJ1-1
clone_size: -
d_call: -
cdr3_nt: TGTGCCAGCAGTCCCTCGGGAGGGAAGGTTGAAGCTTTCTTT
cdr3_aa: CASSPSGGKVEAFF

v_call: TRBV9
cdr3_length: 14
j_call: TRBJ2-7
clone_size: -
d_call: -
cdr3_nt: TGTGCCAGCAGCGTAGGCGGGGTCTCCTACGAGCAGTACTTC
cdr3_aa: CASSVGGVSYEQYF